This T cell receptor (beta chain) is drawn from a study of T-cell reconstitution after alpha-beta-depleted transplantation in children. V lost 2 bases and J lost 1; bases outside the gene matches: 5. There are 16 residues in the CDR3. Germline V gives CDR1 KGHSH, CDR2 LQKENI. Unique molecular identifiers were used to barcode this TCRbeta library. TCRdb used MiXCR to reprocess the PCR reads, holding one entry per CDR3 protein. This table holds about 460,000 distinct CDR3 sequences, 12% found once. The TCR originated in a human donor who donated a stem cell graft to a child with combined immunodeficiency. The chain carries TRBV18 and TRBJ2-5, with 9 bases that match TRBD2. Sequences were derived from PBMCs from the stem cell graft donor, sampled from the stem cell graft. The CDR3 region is CASSPETSGTQETQYF. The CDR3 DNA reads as TGTGCCAGCTCACCAGAGACTAGCGGAACCCAAGAGACCCAGTACTTC.